These 5 T cell receptor beta chains came from one sample sequenced in a study of blood T cells in healthy people across ages. It was with a sample-barcoded 5' primer and a J-beta primer mix that a second PCR of roughly 6 to 11 cycles was run. TCRdb recomputed calls from the 5' RACE reads with MiXCR, one row per CDR3 protein. The table shows roughly 680,000 distinct CDR3 sequences, with under 65% occurring only once. Sequenced input: blood. Receptors were obtained from a woman of 80 years or more in good health.

This clonotype was detected only once. This chain connects TRBV19 to TRBJ2-1; TRBD2 matches at 9 bases. Germline lookup yields CDR1 LNHDA and CDR2 SQIVND (reference sequence). There are 15 residues in the CDR3. After removal of 7 bases from V and 0 bases from J, the junction contained 4 bases not matched to a gene. The CDR3 reads CASKLAGDSYNEQFF. In nucleotides, the CDR3 is TGTGCCAGTAAGTTAGCGGGAGACTCCTACAATGAGCAGTTCTTC.

The rearrangement links TRBV9 to TRBJ1-1; D remains unclear. Germline V gene sequence: CDR1 SGDLS, CDR2 YYNGEE. V was clipped by 3 bases and J by 4 bases, with 10 bases between them. CDR3 length equals 13 residues. CDR3 protein: CASSGLYGTEAFF. DNA for the CDR3: TGTGCCAGCAGCGGCCTCTACGGCACTGAAGCTTTCTTT.

This clonotype was recorded at least ten times. The rearrangement uses TRBV12-3 or TRBV12-4 and TRBJ2-7; 10 bases are a match to TRBD2. The CDR3 length is 14 residues. J was trimmed by 3 bases and V by 1 base; bases with no gene match: 0. The CDR3 reads CASSLGTSGYEQYF. The CDR3 nucleotides read TGTGCCAGCAGTTTAGGGACTAGCGGCTACGAGCAGTACTTC.

The rearrangement links TRBV5-1 to TRBJ2-7; 9 bases match TRBD1. CDR1 and CDR2 (germline): SGHRS, YFSETQ. The CDR3 covers 15 residues. The V and J ends lost 4 bases and 10 bases, in that order; junction bases with no gene match: 15. The CDR3, as DNA: TGCGCCAGCAGCCGTGGACAGGGGTTTTTCGAGGCCCAGTACTTC. Amino acids: CASSRGQGFFEAQYF.

This clonotype has a count of ten or more. This chain uses TRBV7-9 with TRBJ2-4; D unresolved. Per the germline V gene, CDR1 is SEHNR and CDR2 is FQNEAQ (reference sequence). The CDR3 contains 15 residues. V was clipped by 5 bases and J by 0 bases, with 11 bases between them. DNA of the CDR3: TGTGCCAGCAGCCAGATGCGTATAGCCAAAAACATTCAGTACTTC. This gives the protein CASSQMRIAKNIQYF.